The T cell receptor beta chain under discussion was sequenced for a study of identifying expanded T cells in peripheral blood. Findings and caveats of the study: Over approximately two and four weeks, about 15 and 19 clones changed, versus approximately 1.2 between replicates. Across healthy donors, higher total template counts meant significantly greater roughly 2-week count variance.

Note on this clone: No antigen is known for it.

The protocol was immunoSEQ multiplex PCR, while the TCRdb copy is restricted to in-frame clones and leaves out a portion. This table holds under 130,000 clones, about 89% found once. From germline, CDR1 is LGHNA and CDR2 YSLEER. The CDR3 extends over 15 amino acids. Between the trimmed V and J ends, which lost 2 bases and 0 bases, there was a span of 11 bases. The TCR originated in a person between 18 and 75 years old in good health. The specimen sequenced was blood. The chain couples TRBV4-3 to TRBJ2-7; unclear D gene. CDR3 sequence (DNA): TGCGCCAGCAGCCAACAACAGTTAAGCTCCTACGAGCAGTACTTC. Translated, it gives CASSQQQLSSYEQYF.